This TCR beta chain was recorded in a study of shared clonotypes between healthy human individuals. General study findings and limits: Across subsets, estimated richness was generally greater for naive than for memory populations.

The CDR3 length is 14 residues. The V gene lost 1 base and the J gene lost 7 bases, with 11 bases spanning the gap. Germline CDR1 GTSNPN, CDR2 SVGIG (reference sequence). Data came from immunoSEQ multiplex PCR; TCRdb stores just in-frame clones and leaves some out. The data hold around 2,000,000 clones, with 85% to 95% observed a single time. Comments on this clone: Its antigen is not identified.

The sample taken for sequencing was naive CD4+ T cells sorted from blood. Subset given: CD45RA+ positively selected. This receptor was taken from a young man in good health. This chain joins TRBV30 and TRBJ1-6; D might be TRBD1 (6 bases). In DNA, the CDR3 is TGTGCCTGGAGTGCGGGAGGGGGGAATTCACCCCTCCACTTT. Its protein product is CAWSAGGGNSPLHF.